The rows below give T cell receptor beta chains drawn from one sample of a study of CD4 T cells in relation to SARS-CoV-2 and coronaviruses. Assay: immunoSEQ multiplex PCR; the TCRdb copy retains only in-frame clones and omits some. This sample has tens of thousands of clones, with about 80% found just once. Their specific antigens are unknown. The sequencing input was CD4+ T cells from PBMCs, cultured in vitro. Receptor source: a human donor in good health. Both conserved end residues are part of each CDR3. Each record gives: clone size, D gene, J gene, V gene, CDR3 protein, CDR3 DNA. D genes are given only for firm matches. Expanded clones get a size class; other rows say once, few or many, or leave the size out.

abundance: -; d_gene: TRBD1; j_gene: TRBJ2-5; v_gene: TRBV5-1; CDR3aa: CASGPGDRVRETQYF; CDR3nt: TGCGCCAGCGGCCCGGGGGACAGGGTTCGGGAGACCCAGTACTTC
abundance: -; d_gene: -; j_gene: TRBJ2-7; v_gene: TRBV7-2; CDR3aa: CASSFTVYEQYF; CDR3nt: TGTGCCAGCAGCTTCACTGTATACGAGCAGTACTTC
abundance: -; d_gene: TRBD1; j_gene: TRBJ1-2; v_gene: TRBV9; CDR3aa: CASSVGTGTWYGYTF; CDR3nt: TGTGCCAGCAGCGTAGGGACAGGGACTTGGTATGGCTACACCTTC
abundance: -; d_gene: -; j_gene: TRBJ2-7; v_gene: TRBV7-8; CDR3aa: CASSPTGFYEQYF; CDR3nt: TGTGCCAGCAGCCCAACAGGCTTCTACGAGCAGTACTTC
abundance: -; d_gene: -; j_gene: TRBJ1-5; v_gene: TRBV27; CDR3aa: CASRKGNSNQPQHF; CDR3nt: TGTGCCAGCAGGAAGGGGAACAGCAATCAGCCCCAGCATTTT
abundance: -; d_gene: -; j_gene: TRBJ2-2; v_gene: TRBV6-2/TRBV6-3; CDR3aa: CASSYSAVPTGELFF; CDR3nt: TGTGCCAGCAGTTACTCAGCGGTACCCACCGGGGAGCTGTTTTTT
abundance: -; d_gene: TRBD1; j_gene: TRBJ1-4; v_gene: TRBV10-3; CDR3aa: CAISAGTASNEKLFF; CDR3nt: TGTGCCATCAGTGCCGGGACAGCCTCTAATGAAAAACTGTTTTTT
abundance: -; d_gene: -; j_gene: TRBJ1-1; v_gene: TRBV30; CDR3aa: CAWSVKGRGHSAFF; CDR3nt: TGTGCCTGGAGTGTAAAGGGACGAGGCCATTCAGCTTTCTTT
abundance: -; d_gene: -; j_gene: TRBJ2-7; v_gene: TRBV6-5; CDR3aa: CASNLMRGGFGEQYF; CDR3nt: TGTGCCAGCAATCTCATGAGGGGGGGCTTCGGCGAGCAGTACTTC
abundance: -; d_gene: -; j_gene: TRBJ2-7; v_gene: TRBV20-1; CDR3aa: CSASPRGAGSYEQYF; CDR3nt: TGCAGTGCTAGTCCGAGGGGAGCTGGGTCCTACGAGCAGTACTTC
abundance: -; d_gene: -; j_gene: TRBJ1-1; v_gene: TRBV3-1/TRBV3-2; CDR3aa: CASSQELGTLEAFF; CDR3nt: TGTGCCAGCAGCCAAGAGTTAGGCACACTTGAAGCTTTCTTT
abundance: -; d_gene: TRBD2; j_gene: TRBJ2-2; v_gene: TRBV6-2/TRBV6-3; CDR3aa: CASSWRLAGTGELFF; CDR3nt: TGTGCCAGCAGTTGGAGACTAGCAGGTACCGGGGAGCTGTTTTTT
abundance: once; d_gene: TRBD1; j_gene: TRBJ2-7; v_gene: TRBV19; CDR3aa: CASSPLTGNPGYEQYF; CDR3nt: TGTGCCAGTAGTCCGCTGACAGGGAACCCCGGGTACGAGCAGTACTTC
abundance: -; d_gene: -; j_gene: TRBJ2-1; v_gene: TRBV4-2; CDR3aa: CASSQDSDSYNEQFF; CDR3nt: TGTGCCAGCAGCCAAGATTCGGATTCCTACAATGAGCAGTTCTTC
abundance: few; d_gene: TRBD2; j_gene: TRBJ2-1; v_gene: TRBV19; CDR3aa: CASFSAGRNEQFF; CDR3nt: TGTGCCAGTTTTTCAGCGGGAAGGAATGAGCAGTTCTTC
abundance: -; d_gene: TRBD1; j_gene: TRBJ1-2; v_gene: TRBV13; CDR3aa: CASSHGQGDYGYTF; CDR3nt: TGTGCCAGCAGCCACGGACAGGGCGACTATGGCTACACCTTC
abundance: few; d_gene: -; j_gene: TRBJ1-2; v_gene: TRBV27; CDR3aa: CASRPPGSNYGYTF; CDR3nt: TGTGCCAGCAGGCCCCCTGGGTCTAACTATGGCTACACCTTC
abundance: -; d_gene: -; j_gene: TRBJ2-1; v_gene: TRBV7-9; CDR3aa: CASSPPFRVGNEQFF; CDR3nt: TGTGCCAGCAGCCCCCCTTTCAGGGTTGGCAATGAGCAGTTCTTC
abundance: -; d_gene: -; j_gene: TRBJ2-3; v_gene: TRBV6-5; CDR3aa: CASSFQTTDTQYF; CDR3nt: TGTGCCAGCAGTTTCCAAACCACAGATACGCAGTATTTT
abundance: few; d_gene: TRBD2; j_gene: TRBJ2-1; v_gene: TRBV4-1; CDR3aa: CASSAAGGGLAGGRHEQFF; CDR3nt: TGCGCCAGCAGCGCGGCAGGGGGCGGACTAGCGGGAGGGAGACATGAGCAGTTCTTC
abundance: -; d_gene: -; j_gene: TRBJ1-2; v_gene: TRBV7-2; CDR3aa: CASSLGQGREGGGGYTF; CDR3nt: TGTGCCAGCAGCTTAGGACAAGGGCGGGAAGGGGGGGGAGGCTACACCTTC
abundance: -; d_gene: TRBD1; j_gene: TRBJ1-2; v_gene: TRBV5-4; CDR3aa: CASSLVTGSGYTF; CDR3nt: TGTGCCAGCAGCTTAGTGACAGGGAGTGGCTACACCTTC
abundance: -; d_gene: -; j_gene: TRBJ2-5; v_gene: TRBV6-2/TRBV6-3; CDR3aa: CASSFERVGVQETQYF; CDR3nt: TGTGCCAGCAGTTTCGAGCGGGTTGGGGTACAAGAGACCCAGTACTTC
abundance: -; d_gene: TRBD1; j_gene: TRBJ2-1; v_gene: TRBV6-5; CDR3aa: CASSTHGTGVEQFF; CDR3nt: TGTGCCAGCAGTACTCACGGGACAGGGGTCGAGCAGTTCTTC
abundance: -; d_gene: TRBD2; j_gene: TRBJ2-1; v_gene: TRBV19; CDR3aa: CASAASWASGGFNEQFF; CDR3nt: TGTGCCAGTGCCGCCTCCTGGGCTAGCGGGGGCTTCAATGAGCAGTTCTTC
abundance: -; d_gene: -; j_gene: TRBJ2-7; v_gene: TRBV7-2; CDR3aa: CASSLAYSWTYEQYF; CDR3nt: TGTGCCAGCAGCTTAGCCTACTCTTGGACCTACGAGCAGTACTTC
abundance: -; d_gene: TRBD1; j_gene: TRBJ2-7; v_gene: TRBV3-1/TRBV3-2; CDR3aa: CASSLNRGSYEQYF; CDR3nt: TGTGCCAGCAGCCTAAACAGGGGCTCCTACGAGCAGTACTTC
abundance: -; d_gene: TRBD1; j_gene: TRBJ1-1; v_gene: TRBV4-2; CDR3aa: CASSQDLGQGDTEAFF; CDR3nt: TGTGCCAGCAGCCAAGATCTTGGACAGGGGGACACTGAAGCTTTCTTT
abundance: -; d_gene: TRBD1; j_gene: TRBJ1-3; v_gene: TRBV2; CDR3aa: CASSPLGQGARGNTIYF; CDR3nt: TGTGCCAGCAGTCCCCTCGGACAGGGGGCGCGGGGAAACACCATATATTTT
abundance: -; d_gene: -; j_gene: TRBJ1-4; v_gene: TRBV2; CDR3aa: CASSEAHGTEEKLFF; CDR3nt: TGTGCCAGCAGTGAAGCGCACGGGACGGAGGAAAAACTGTTTTTT
abundance: -; d_gene: TRBD2; j_gene: TRBJ2-1; v_gene: TRBV6-1; CDR3aa: CASSELIAGGYNEQFF; CDR3nt: TGTGCCAGCAGTGAGCTGATAGCGGGAGGATACAATGAGCAGTTCTTC
abundance: -; d_gene: -; j_gene: TRBJ2-2; v_gene: TRBV18; CDR3aa: CASSPLLRPANTGELFF; CDR3nt: TGTGCCAGCTCACCCCTATTAAGACCGGCGAACACCGGGGAGCTGTTTTTT
abundance: few; d_gene: -; j_gene: TRBJ1-1; v_gene: TRBV12-3/TRBV12-4; CDR3aa: CASTQPNTEAFF; CDR3nt: TGTGCCAGCACTCAACCGAACACTGAAGCTTTCTTT
abundance: -; d_gene: TRBD1; j_gene: TRBJ1-1; v_gene: TRBV13; CDR3aa: CASSNGQGAGLSEAFF; CDR3nt: TGTGCCAGCAGCAACGGACAGGGGGCGGGGCTGTCTGAAGCTTTCTTT
abundance: -; d_gene: -; j_gene: TRBJ1-3; v_gene: TRBV25-1; CDR3aa: CASSGPTGFGNTIYF; CDR3nt: TGTGCCAGCAGTGGCCCGACAGGTTTCGGAAACACCATATATTTT
abundance: -; d_gene: TRBD2; j_gene: TRBJ2-7; v_gene: TRBV6-6; CDR3aa: CASSQLGRTGGEQYF; CDR3nt: TGTGCCAGCAGCCAACTCGGACGAACGGGAGGCGAGCAGTACTTC
abundance: few; d_gene: -; j_gene: TRBJ1-1; v_gene: TRBV7-8; CDR3aa: CASSPPGLEAFF; CDR3nt: TGTGCCAGCAGCCCACCTGGACTTGAAGCTTTCTTT
abundance: -; d_gene: -; j_gene: TRBJ1-2; v_gene: TRBV6-6; CDR3aa: CASSIGDLGYTF; CDR3nt: TGTGCCAGCAGTATAGGAGACCTTGGCTACACCTTC
abundance: -; d_gene: -; j_gene: TRBJ2-7; v_gene: TRBV30; CDR3aa: CAWSVGLRAYEQYF; CDR3nt: TGTGCCTGGAGTGTCGGCCTCCGGGCCTACGAGCAGTACTTC
abundance: -; d_gene: -; j_gene: TRBJ2-5; v_gene: TRBV6-2/TRBV6-3; CDR3aa: CASSYNRQETQYF; CDR3nt: TGTGCCAGCAGTTACAACAGGCAAGAGACCCAGTACTTC
abundance: once; d_gene: -; j_gene: TRBJ1-2; v_gene: TRBV9; CDR3aa: CASSPRGGSGYTF; CDR3nt: TGTGCCAGCAGCCCCCGTGGGGGTAGTGGCTACACCTTC
abundance: -; d_gene: TRBD1; j_gene: TRBJ1-4; v_gene: TRBV2; CDR3aa: CASRGDRVNEKLFF; CDR3nt: TGTGCCAGCAGGGGGGACAGGGTGAATGAAAAACTGTTTTTT
abundance: few; d_gene: -; j_gene: TRBJ2-1; v_gene: TRBV7-3; CDR3aa: CASSLRAKDSYNEQFF; CDR3nt: TGTGCCAGCAGCTTAAGAGCGAAGGACTCCTACAATGAGCAGTTCTTC
abundance: -; d_gene: TRBD1; j_gene: TRBJ1-4; v_gene: TRBV6-5; CDR3aa: CASSSYRGEGEKLFF; CDR3nt: TGTGCCAGCAGCTCATACAGGGGGGAGGGTGAAAAACTGTTTTTT
abundance: -; d_gene: TRBD1; j_gene: TRBJ2-1; v_gene: TRBV5-1; CDR3aa: CASSWGQGALRDTGYNEQFF; CDR3nt: TGCGCCAGCAGCTGGGGACAGGGGGCCCTTAGGGACACCGGGTACAATGAGCAGTTCTTC